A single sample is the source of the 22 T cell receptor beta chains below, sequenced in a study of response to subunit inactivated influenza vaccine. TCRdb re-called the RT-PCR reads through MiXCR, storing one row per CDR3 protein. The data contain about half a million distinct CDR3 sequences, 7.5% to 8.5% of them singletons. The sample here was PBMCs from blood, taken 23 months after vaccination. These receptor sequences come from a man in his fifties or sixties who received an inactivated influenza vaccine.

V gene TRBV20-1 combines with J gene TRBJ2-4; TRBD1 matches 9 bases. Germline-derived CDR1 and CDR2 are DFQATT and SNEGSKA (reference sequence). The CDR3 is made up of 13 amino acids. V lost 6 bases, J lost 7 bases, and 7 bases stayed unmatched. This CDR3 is CSASGTGTNIQYF. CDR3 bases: TGCAGTGCATCCGGGACAGGGACTAACATTCAGTACTTC.

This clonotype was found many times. The CDR3 loop is CASSPLKAGASNNEQFF. Here the CDR3 DNA reads TGTGCCAGCAGTCCCCTGAAGGCGGGAGCGTCCAACAATGAGCAGTTCTTC. The J gene is TRBJ2-1, the V gene TRBV12-3 or TRBV12-4, with TRBD2 identical over 7 bases. J was trimmed by 5 bases and V by 5 bases; bases with no gene match: 15. The CDR3 has 17 residues.

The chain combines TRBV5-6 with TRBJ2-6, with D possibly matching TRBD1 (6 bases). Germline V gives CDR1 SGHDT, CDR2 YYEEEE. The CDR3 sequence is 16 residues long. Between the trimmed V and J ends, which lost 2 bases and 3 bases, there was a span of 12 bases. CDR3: CASSFTGTFGANVLTF. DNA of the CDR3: TGTGCCAGCAGCTTTACAGGGACCTTTGGGGCCAACGTCCTGACTTTC.

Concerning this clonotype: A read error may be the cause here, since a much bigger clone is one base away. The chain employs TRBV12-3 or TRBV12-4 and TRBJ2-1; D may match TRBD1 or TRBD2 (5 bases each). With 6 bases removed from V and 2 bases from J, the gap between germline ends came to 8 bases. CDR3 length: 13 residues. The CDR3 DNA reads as TGTGCCAGCAGCATGGGGGCCTACAATGAGCAGTTCTTC. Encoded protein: CASSMGAYNEQFF.

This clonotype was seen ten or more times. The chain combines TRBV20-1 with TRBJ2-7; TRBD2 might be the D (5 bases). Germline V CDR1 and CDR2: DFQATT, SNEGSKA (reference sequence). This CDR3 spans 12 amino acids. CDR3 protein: CSAEGLSYEQYF. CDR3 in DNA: TGCAGCGCTGAGGGCCTATCCTACGAGCAGTACTTC.

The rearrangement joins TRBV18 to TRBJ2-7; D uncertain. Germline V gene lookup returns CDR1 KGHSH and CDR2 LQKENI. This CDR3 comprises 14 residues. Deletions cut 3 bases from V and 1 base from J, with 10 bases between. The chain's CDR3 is CASSPNYGSYEQYF. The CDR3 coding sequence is TGTGCCAGCTCACCTAACTACGGGTCCTACGAGCAGTACTTC. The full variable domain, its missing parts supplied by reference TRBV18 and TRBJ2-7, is NAGVMQNPRHLVRRRGQEARLRCSPMKGHSHVYWYRQLPEEGLKFMVYLQKENIIDESGMPKERFSAEFPKEGPSILRIQQVVRGDSAAYFCASSPNYGSYEQYFGPGTRLTVT.

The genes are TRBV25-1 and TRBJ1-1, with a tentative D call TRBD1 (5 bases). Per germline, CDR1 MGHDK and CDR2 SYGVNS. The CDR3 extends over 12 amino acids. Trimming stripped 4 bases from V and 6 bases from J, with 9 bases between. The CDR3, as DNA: TGTGCCAGCAGTGTCGGGACCGCTGAAGCTTTCTTT. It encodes CASSVGTAEAFF.

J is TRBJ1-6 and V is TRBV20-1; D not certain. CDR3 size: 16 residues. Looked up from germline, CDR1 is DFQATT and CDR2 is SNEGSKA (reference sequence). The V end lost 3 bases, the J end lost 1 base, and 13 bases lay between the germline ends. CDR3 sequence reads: CSARARVGSYNSPLHF. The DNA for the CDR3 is TGCAGTGCTAGGGCACGGGTAGGATCCTATAATTCACCCCTCCACTTT.

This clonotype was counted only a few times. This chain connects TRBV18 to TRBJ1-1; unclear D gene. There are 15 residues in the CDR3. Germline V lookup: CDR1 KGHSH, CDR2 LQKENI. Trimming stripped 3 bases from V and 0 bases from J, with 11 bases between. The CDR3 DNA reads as TGTGCCAGCTCACCCCCTTCGGGTATGAACACTGAAGCTTTCTTT. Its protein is CASSPPSGMNTEAFF.

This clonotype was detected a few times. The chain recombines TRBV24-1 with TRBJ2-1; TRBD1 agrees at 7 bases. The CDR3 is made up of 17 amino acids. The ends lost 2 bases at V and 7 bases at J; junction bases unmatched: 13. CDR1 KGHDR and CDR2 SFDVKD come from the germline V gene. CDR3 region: CATSDWAFVTGRNEQFF. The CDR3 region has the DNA TGTGCCACCAGTGATTGGGCTTTTGTGACAGGGAGAAATGAGCAGTTCTTC.

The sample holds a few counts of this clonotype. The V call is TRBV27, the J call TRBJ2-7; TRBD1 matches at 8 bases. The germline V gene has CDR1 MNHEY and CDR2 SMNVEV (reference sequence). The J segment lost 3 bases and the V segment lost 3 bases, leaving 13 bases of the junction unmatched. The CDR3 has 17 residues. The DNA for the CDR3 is TGTGCCAGCAGTTTCGGACAGCCAGGGGGCTCTAACTACGAGCAGTACTTC. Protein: CASSFGQPGGSNYEQYF.

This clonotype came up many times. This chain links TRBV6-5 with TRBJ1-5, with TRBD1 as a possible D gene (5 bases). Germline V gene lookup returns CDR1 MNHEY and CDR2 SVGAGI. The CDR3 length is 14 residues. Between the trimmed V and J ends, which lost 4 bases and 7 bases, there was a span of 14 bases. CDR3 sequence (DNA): TGTGCCAGCAGTTCAGAGGGAAGGGGACAGCCCCAGCATTTT. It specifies CASSSEGRGQPQHF.

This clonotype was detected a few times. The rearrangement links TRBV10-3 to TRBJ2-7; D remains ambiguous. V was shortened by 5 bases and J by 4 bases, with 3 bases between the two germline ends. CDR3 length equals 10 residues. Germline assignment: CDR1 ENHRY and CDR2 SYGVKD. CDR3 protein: CAISPYEQYF. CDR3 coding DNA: TGTGCCATCAGTCCATACGAGCAGTACTTC.

The CDR3 DNA reads as TGCGCCAGCAGCCAAGTCTGGGACAGGGCGGATCAGCCCCAGCATTTT. This codes for CASSQVWDRADQPQHF. The rearrangement links TRBV4-3 to TRBJ1-5; the match to TRBD1 covers 9 bases. J was trimmed by 5 bases and V by 1 base; bases with no gene match: 6. Germline V gene lookup returns CDR1 LGHNA and CDR2 YSLEER. CDR3 length equals 16 residues.

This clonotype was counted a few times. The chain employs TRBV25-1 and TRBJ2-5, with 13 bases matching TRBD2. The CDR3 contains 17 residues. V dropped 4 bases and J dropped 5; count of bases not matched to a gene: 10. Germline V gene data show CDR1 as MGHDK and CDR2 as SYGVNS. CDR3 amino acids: CASSGILGLAGRETQYF. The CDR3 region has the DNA TGTGCCAGCAGTGGGATCCTGGGACTAGCGGGGAGGGAGACCCAGTACTTC.

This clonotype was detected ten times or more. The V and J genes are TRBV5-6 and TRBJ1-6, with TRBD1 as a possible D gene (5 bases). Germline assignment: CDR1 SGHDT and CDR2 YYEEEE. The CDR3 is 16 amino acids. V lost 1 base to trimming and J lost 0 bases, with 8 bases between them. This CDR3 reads CASSLRGASYNSPLHF. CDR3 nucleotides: TGTGCCAGCAGCTTGAGGGGCGCCTCCTATAATTCACCCCTCCACTTT.

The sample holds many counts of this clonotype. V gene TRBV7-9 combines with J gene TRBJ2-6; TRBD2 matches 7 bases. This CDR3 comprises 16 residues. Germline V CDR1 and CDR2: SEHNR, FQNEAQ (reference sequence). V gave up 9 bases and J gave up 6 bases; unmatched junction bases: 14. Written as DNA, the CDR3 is TGTGCCAGTTCGGGGGGTTTTCTCTATCTGGCCAACGTCCTGACTTTC. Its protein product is CASSGGFLYLANVLTF.

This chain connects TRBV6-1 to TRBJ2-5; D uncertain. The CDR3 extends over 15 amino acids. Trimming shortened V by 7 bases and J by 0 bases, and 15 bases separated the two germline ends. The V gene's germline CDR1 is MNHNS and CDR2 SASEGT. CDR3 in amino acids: CASTQSGEYQETQYF. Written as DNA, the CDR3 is TGTGCCAGCACCCAAAGTGGCGAGTACCAAGAGACCCAGTACTTC.

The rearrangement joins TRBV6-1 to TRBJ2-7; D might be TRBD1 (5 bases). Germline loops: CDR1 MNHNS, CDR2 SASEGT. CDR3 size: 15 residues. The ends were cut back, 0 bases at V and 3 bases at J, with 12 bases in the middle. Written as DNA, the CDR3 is TGTGCCAGCAGTGAAGCGTCCAGGGTGGGCTACGAGCAGTACTTC. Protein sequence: CASSEASRVGYEQYF.

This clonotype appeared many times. In DNA, the CDR3 is TGCAGTGCTCCTGGACTAGGTGTTAGGTTGACAGATACGCAGTATTTT. It encodes CSAPGLGVRLTDTQYF. The chain is built from TRBV20-1 and TRBJ2-3; TRBD2 agrees at 7 bases. Germline CDR1 reads DFQATT; CDR2 reads SNEGSKA (reference sequence). After removal of 5 bases from V and 3 bases from J, the junction contained 14 bases not matched to a gene. The CDR3 has 16 residues.

The CDR3 sequence is CASSLDAIGPSYEQYF. The CDR3 nucleotides read TGTGCCAGCAGCTTGGACGCTATCGGACCGAGCTACGAGCAGTACTTC. The chain couples TRBV5-5 to TRBJ2-7; D is uncertain. Trimming cost V 0 bases and J 3 bases, with 16 bases left between them. There are 16 residues in the CDR3. Germline V CDR1 and CDR2: SGHKS, YYEKEE (reference sequence).

In DNA, the CDR3 is TGTGCCAGCAGTTCCTCCTCCGGGGGTGAAGAGCAGTACTTC. Its translation: CASSSSSGGEEQYF. The chain uses TRBV28 and TRBJ2-7, with TRBD2 as a possible D gene (6 bases). The germline V gene encodes CDR1 MDHEN and CDR2 SYDVKM. This CDR3 contains 14 residues. V was cut by 4 bases and J by 7 bases, with 17 bases left in between.